This T cell receptor (beta chain) is from a study of cytomegalovirus exposure and HLA in healthy donors. Overall study: Earlier work reported 117 million unique TCR beta sequences from 170 million or so T cells. General study results and limits: Altogether, about 160 TCR beta chains were recorded as cytomegalovirus-associated. Researchers reported in a later analysis that a missense DCLRE1C variant was tied to TCR beta V- and J-gene trimming.

A word on this clone: Antigen specificity is unknown.

The germline CDR1 and CDR2 sequences are SGHAT and FQNNGV. The CDR3 is 19 amino acids. Trimming took 6 bases from V and 2 from J; bases not matched to a gene: 16. The donors gave bone marrow, and they were healthy. PCR used 60 Vbeta primers and 13 Jbeta primers. Generated by immunoSEQ multiplex PCR, the TCRdb table keeps only in-frame clones and is missing some. This sample has 200,000 to 250,000 clones, with 75% to 90% found just once. The sequencing sample was made of PBMCs. V gene TRBV11-2 combines with J gene TRBJ2-5; 12 bases are a match to TRBD1. The sequence derives from a woman aged 18-29 years in good health and CMV-seronegative. The CDR3, as DNA: TGTGCCAGCAGGTCCGGGACAGGGGGCCTTCTTTTCGTTCAAGAGACCCAGTACTTC. It yields the protein CASRSGTGGLLFVQETQYF. Looking up the rest from reference TRBV11-2 and TRBJ2-5 gives the full variable domain: EAGVAQSPRYKIIEKRQSVAFWCNPISGHATLYWYQQILGQGPKLLIQFQNNGVVDDSQLPKDRFSAERLKGVDSTLKIQPAKLEDSAVYLCASRSGTGGLLFVQETQYFGPGTRLLVL.